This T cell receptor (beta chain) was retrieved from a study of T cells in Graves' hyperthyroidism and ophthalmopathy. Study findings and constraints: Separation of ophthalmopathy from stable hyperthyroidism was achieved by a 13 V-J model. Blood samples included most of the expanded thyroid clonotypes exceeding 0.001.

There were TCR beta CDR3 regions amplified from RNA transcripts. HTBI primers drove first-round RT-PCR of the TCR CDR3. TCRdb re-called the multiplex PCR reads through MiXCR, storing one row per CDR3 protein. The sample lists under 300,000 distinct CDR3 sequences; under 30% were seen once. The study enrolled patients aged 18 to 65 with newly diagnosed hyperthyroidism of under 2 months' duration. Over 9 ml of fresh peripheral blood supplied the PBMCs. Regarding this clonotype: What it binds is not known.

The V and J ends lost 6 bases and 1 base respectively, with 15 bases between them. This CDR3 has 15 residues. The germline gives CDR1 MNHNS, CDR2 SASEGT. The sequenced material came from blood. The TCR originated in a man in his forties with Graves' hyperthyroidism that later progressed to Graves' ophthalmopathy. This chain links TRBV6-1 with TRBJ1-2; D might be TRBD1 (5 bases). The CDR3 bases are TGTGCCAGCAGACCGGGGCAGTCACTTAACTATGGCTACACCTTC. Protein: CASRPGQSLNYGYTF.